This T cell receptor beta chain came from a study of blood T cell repertoires in COVID-19. For the study at large: Italy, Spain and the United States were the sources of the convalescent and acute COVID-19 samples.

Data came from immunoSEQ multiplex PCR; TCRdb stores just in-frame clones and leaves some out. This table holds tens of thousands of clones, around 81% found once. The CDR3 is 16 residues long. V and J are TRBV21-1 and TRBJ2-7; the table's D call of TRBD2 was not tested on the DNA. TRBV21-1 is a pseudogene locus. The sequence was obtained from a man aged 50 or older with active COVID-19. The sequenced sample consisted of peripheral blood. CDR3 loop: CASTAYNLGRPGEQYF. The DNA for the CDR3 is TGTGCCAGCACCGCTTATAACCTAGGACGGCCGGGGGAGCAGTACTTC.